Below are 14 T cell receptor beta chains sequenced from a single sample in a study of CD8+ T cells in alopecia areata. As the sequencing template, cDNA was produced by extracting RNA and reverse transcribing it. Sequencing used immunoSEQ multiplex PCR; TCRdb keeps in-frame clones, though not all of them. The sample has around 300,000 clones, about three fifths seen once. Treatment described: oral pan-JAK inhibitor, 5-10 mg twice daily. The sequencing used CD4+ T cells sorted from blood, collected between weeks 51 and 52, from a patient treated with tofacitinib. The receptors originated from a human donor with alopecia areata.

This rearrangement joins TRBV9 to TRBJ2-3; 8 bases align to TRBD2. Looked up from germline, CDR1 is SGDLS and CDR2 is YYNGEE. The CDR3 is 15 amino acids. V lost 1 base, J lost 1 base, and 2 bases stayed unmatched. CDR3 loop: CASSVMTSGTDTQYF. The CDR3 region has the DNA TGTGCCAGCAGCGTAATGACTAGCGGCACAGATACGCAGTATTTT.

The J gene is TRBJ2-1, the V gene TRBV7-6; D is unresolved. The germline gives CDR1 SGHVS, CDR2 FNYEAQ. Trimming shortened V by 5 bases and J by 8 bases, and 10 bases separated the two germline ends. The CDR3 covers 12 residues. This chain's CDR3 is CASSPSSHEQFF. Here the CDR3 DNA reads TGTGCCAGCAGCCCTTCGAGTCATGAGCAGTTCTTC.

The chain uses TRBV30 and TRBJ2-5; 12 bases agree with TRBD2. Germline CDR1 and CDR2: GTSNPN and SVGIG (reference sequence). V gave up 1 base and J gave up 5 bases; unmatched junction bases: 8. The CDR3 contains 16 residues. In DNA form, the CDR3 reads TGTGCCTGGAGTGGGGCTAGCGGGGGGGCCAGGGAGACCCAGTACTTC. Protein product: CAWSGASGGARETQYF.

The chain combines TRBV5-6 with TRBJ2-4; TRBD1 is a possible D gene (5 bases). V dropped 4 bases and J dropped 11 bases, with 13 bases sitting between them. The CDR3 length is 12 residues. The V gene's germline CDR1 is SGHDT and CDR2 YYEEEE. DNA of the CDR3: TGTGCCAGCAGCCTGAACCCGACAGTTCAGTACTTC. Protein product: CASSLNPTVQYF.

This clone has only a few counts. The V call is TRBV7-2, the J call TRBJ2-7; 12 bases line up with TRBD2. Germline CDR1 is SGHTA and CDR2 is FQGNSA. The CDR3 runs 15 residues. V lost 1 base to trimming and J lost 4 bases; unmatched junction nucleotides: 2. The CDR3 region is CASSLVLAGGYEQYF. The CDR3 DNA reads as TGTGCCAGCAGCTTAGTACTAGCGGGGGGATACGAGCAGTACTTC.

V is TRBV7-3 and J is TRBJ2-1, with unresolved D. The germline V gene has CDR1 SGHTA and CDR2 FQGTGA. There are 14 residues in the CDR3. Trimming cost V 5 bases and J 8 bases, with 16 bases left between them. In DNA, the CDR3 is TGTGCCAGCAGCCCCCCCGGGCTGTCCGATGAGCAGTTCTTC. Translated, it gives CASSPPGLSDEQFF.

The chain has TRBV29-1 and TRBJ2-1, with D hard to call. Germline CDR1 reads SQVTM; CDR2 reads ANQGSEA. The V and J ends lost 1 base and 13 bases respectively, with 17 bases between them. The CDR3 loop spans 13 amino acids. As DNA, the CDR3 is TGCAGCGTTGAAGGGAGTATGCAGACGCGCCAGTTCTTC. This encodes CSVEGSMQTRQFF.

This clone is a singleton in its sample. The V gene is TRBV5-1, the J gene TRBJ1-2; the D is unclear. The CDR3 spans 13 residues. V was clipped by 0 bases and J by 0 bases, with 3 bases between them. Germline CDR1 SGHRS, CDR2 YFSETQ. This CDR3 reads CASSLAANYGYTF. CDR3 DNA sequence: TGCGCCAGCAGCTTGGCGGCTAACTATGGCTACACCTTC.

The chain uses TRBV4-3 and TRBJ2-5, with D tentatively TRBD2 (5 bases). This CDR3 is 13 amino acids long. With 6 bases removed from V and 2 bases from J, the gap between germline ends came to 10 bases. Germline-derived CDR1 and CDR2 are LGHNA and YSLEER. CDR3 residues: CASSARGQETQYF. The CDR3 coding sequence is TGCGCCAGCAGTGCCCGGGGTCAAGAGACCCAGTACTTC.

This chain uses TRBV11-2 with TRBJ1-1; D is uncertain. With 1 base removed from V and 3 bases from J, the gap between germline ends came to 12 bases. The germline V gene encodes CDR1 SGHAT and CDR2 FQNNGV. The CDR3 consists of 15 residues. The CDR3 spells CASSLARGGHTEAFF. The CDR3 DNA follows: TGTGCCAGCAGCTTAGCCCGGGGAGGGCACACTGAAGCTTTCTTT.

In its sample, this clone was seen a few times. The chain uses TRBV5-6 and TRBJ2-2, with a weak D call TRBD2 (6 bases). The germline V and J ends were trimmed by 3 bases and 3 bases, with 18 bases remaining between them. This CDR3 comprises 17 residues. Per the germline V gene, CDR1 is SGHDT and CDR2 is YYEEEE. CDR3: CASSWLLERADTGELFF. CDR3 bases: TGTGCCAGCAGCTGGCTCTTAGAGCGGGCCGACACCGGGGAGCTGTTTTTT. Full variable domain (rest looked up from reference TRBV5-6 and TRBJ2-2): DAGVTQSPTHLIKTRGQQVTLRCSPKSGHDTVSWYQQALGQGPQFIFQYYEEEERQRGNFPDRFSGHQFPNYSSELNVNALLLGDSALYLCASSWLLERADTGELFFGEGSRLTVL.

Points on this clone: This sample also contains other DNA sequences that code for the same CDR3. The chain employs TRBV9 and TRBJ1-6, with D perhaps TRBD1 (5 bases). Trimming removed 0 bases from V and 4 bases from J, with 8 bases in between. CDR1 SGDLS and CDR2 YYNGEE come from the germline V gene. There are 15 residues in the CDR3. Here the CDR3 DNA reads TGTGCCAGCAGCGTAGAGGGGAGTTATAATTCACCCCTCCACTTT. It specifies CASSVEGSYNSPLHF.

The V gene is TRBV30, the J gene TRBJ2-2; D remains ambiguous. Deletions cut 4 bases from V and 1 base from J, with 7 bases between. Germline lookup yields CDR1 GTSNPN and CDR2 SVGIG (reference sequence). The CDR3 sequence is 13 residues long. The CDR3 spells CAWKLLNTGELFF. The CDR3 DNA reads TGTGCCTGGAAGTTGTTGAACACCGGGGAGCTGTTTTTT. Drawing the rest from reference TRBV30 and TRBJ2-2, the complete variable domain is SQTIHQWPATLVQPVGSPLSLECTVEGTSNPNLYWYRQAAGRGLQLLFYSVGIGQISSEVPQNLSASRPQDRQFILSSKKLLLSDSGFYLCAWKLLNTGELFFGEGSRLTVL.

The chain is built from TRBV5-1 and TRBJ2-1; D may be TRBD1 (6 bases). Trimming removed 4 bases at V and 9 bases at J, with 20 bases between. Germline assignment: CDR1 SGHRS and CDR2 YFSETQ. The CDR3 is made up of 15 amino acids. CDR3 nucleotides: TGCGCCAGCAGCCCCACCGGGACATTCAAGGGTGAGCAGTTCTTC. Translation: CASSPTGTFKGEQFF.